This T cell receptor beta chain was recovered during a study of blood T cell repertoires in COVID-19. For the study at large: Sites in the United States, Italy and Spain provided acute and convalescent COVID-19 samples. Sample material is recorded as cDNA or gDNA derived from T cells, B-cell-depleted T cells, or PBMCs.

This CDR3 contains 16 residues. The germline V gene encodes CDR1 SGHDN and CDR2 FVKESK. Trimming at V came to 0 bases and at J to 8 bases, leaving 3 bases not matched to a gene. Original processing methods: Amplified reference gene primers provided the basis for estimating nucleated cell counts. Data came from immunoSEQ multiplex PCR; TCRdb stores just in-frame clones and leaves some out. V and J calls and clone size are copied from that table; D and trimming were computed from the DNA. The sample yields 350,000 to 400,000 clones, under 90% seen once. The receptor was isolated from a woman aged 25 to 39 who had recovered from COVID-19. The sample was PBMCs or T cells enriched from blood (not recorded which). V is TRBV14 and J is TRBJ2-1, with 14 bases that match TRBD2. Written as DNA, the CDR3 is TGTGCCAGCAGCCAAGATGGACTAGCGGGGGGCCATGAGCAGTTCTTC. Translation gives CASSQDGLAGGHEQFF.